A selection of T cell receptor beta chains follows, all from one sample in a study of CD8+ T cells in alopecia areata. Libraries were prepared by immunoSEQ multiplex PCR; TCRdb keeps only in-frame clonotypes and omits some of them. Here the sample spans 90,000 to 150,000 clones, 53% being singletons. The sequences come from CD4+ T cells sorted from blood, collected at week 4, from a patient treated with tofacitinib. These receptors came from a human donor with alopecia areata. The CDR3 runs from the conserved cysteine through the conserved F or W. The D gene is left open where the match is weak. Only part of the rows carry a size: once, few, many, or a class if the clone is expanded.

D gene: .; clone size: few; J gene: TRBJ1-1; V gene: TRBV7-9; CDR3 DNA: TGTGCCAGCAGCTCCGGGCTTCTGGACAGAAAGAACACTGAAGCTTTCTTT; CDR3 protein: CASSSGLLDRKNTEAFF
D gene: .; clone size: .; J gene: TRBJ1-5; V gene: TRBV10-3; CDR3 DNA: TGTGCCATCAGTGAGTCGGAGAGTAGCAATCAGCCCCAGCATTTT; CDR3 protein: CAISESESSNQPQHF
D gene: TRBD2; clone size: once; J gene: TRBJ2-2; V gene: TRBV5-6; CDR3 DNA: TGTGCCAGCAGCCCTAAGCGGGGGGCCTACACCGGGGAGCTGTTTTTT; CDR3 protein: CASSPKRGAYTGELFF
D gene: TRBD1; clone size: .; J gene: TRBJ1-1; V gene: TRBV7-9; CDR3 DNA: TGTGCCTCCACCTTGAAGGGGGCGACGAACACTGAAGCTTTCTTT; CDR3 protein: CASTLKGATNTEAFF
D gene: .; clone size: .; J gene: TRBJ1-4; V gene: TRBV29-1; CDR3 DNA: TGCAGCGTTGAACGTCAGGGGCGTGAAAAACTGTTTTTT; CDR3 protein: CSVERQGREKLFF
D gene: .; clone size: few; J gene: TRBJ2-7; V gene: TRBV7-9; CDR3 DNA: TGTGCCAGCAGCCTAATTTCCTCCGGCTACGAGCAGTACTTC; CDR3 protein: CASSLISSGYEQYF
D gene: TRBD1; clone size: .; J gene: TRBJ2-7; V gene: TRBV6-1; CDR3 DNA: TGTGCCAGCAGTGGGACCGGGACAGGGGGCCTAAAAGCTTCCTACGAGCAGTACTTC; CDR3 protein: CASSGTGTGGLKASYEQYF
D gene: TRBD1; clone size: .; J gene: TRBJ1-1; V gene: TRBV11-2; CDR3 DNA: TGTGCCAGCAGACCCCTCCGGGACAGGACCGGCCACACTGAAGCTTTCTTT; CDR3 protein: CASRPLRDRTGHTEAFF
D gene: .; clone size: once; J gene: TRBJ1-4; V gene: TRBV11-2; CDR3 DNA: TGTGCCAGCAGCTTATGGGCGAGGGAAAAACTGTTTTTT; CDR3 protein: CASSLWAREKLFF
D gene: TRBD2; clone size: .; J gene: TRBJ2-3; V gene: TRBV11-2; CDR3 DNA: TGTGCCAGCAGCCCCACAGAGCGGGGGGGCCTTGATACGCAGTATTTT; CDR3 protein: CASSPTERGGLDTQYF
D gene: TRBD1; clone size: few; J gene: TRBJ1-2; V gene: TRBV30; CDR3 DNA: TGTGCCTTCGGTGGGTACAGGGGGTATGGCTACACCTTC; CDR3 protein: CAFGGYRGYGYTF
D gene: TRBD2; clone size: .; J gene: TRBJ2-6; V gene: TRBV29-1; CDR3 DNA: TGCAGCGTTGCCCTACTAGCGGCGGAGCGTTCAGGGGCCAACGTCCTGACTTTC; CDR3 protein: CSVALLAAERSGANVLTF
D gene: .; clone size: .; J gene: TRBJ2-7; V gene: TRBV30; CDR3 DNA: TGTGCCTGGGGGACAACCGGAGGCGAGCAGTACTTC; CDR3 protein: CAWGTTGGEQYF
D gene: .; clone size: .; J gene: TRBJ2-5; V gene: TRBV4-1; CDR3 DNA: TGCGCCAGCAGCCGAACAGAGCTTGACACGACAGAGACCCAGTACTTC; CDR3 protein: CASSRTELDTTETQYF
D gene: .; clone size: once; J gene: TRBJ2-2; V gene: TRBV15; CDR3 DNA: TGTGCCACCAGCAGAGATCGGACCGGGGAGCTGTTTTTT; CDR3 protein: CATSRDRTGELFF
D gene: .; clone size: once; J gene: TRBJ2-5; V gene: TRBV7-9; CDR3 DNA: TGTGCCAGCAGCTTAGATCGGGGGACCCAGTACTTC; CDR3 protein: CASSLDRGTQYF
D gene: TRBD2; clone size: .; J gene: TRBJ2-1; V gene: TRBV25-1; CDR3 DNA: TGTGCCAGCAGTGAGGGACTAGCGGGTGGGAATGAGCAGTTCTTC; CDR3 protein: CASSEGLAGGNEQFF
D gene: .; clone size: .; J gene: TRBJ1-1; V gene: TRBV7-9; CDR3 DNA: TGTGCCAGCAGCTTTATCCGGGATGGGACTGAAGCTTTCTTT; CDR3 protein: CASSFIRDGTEAFF
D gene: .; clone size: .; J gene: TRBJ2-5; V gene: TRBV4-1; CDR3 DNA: TGCGCCAGCAGCACTATCCGGGACTTGAGGGAGACCCAGTACTTC; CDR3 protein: CASSTIRDLRETQYF
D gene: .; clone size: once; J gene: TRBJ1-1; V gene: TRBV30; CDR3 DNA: TGTGCCTGGACCGAGTCTCTGACAGTGAACACTGAAGCTTTCTTT; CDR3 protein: CAWTESLTVNTEAFF
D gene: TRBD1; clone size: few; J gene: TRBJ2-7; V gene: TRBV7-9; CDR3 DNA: TGTGCCAGCAGCTTAGCGCTGGGACAGGGCCACGAGCAGTACTTC; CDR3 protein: CASSLALGQGHEQYF
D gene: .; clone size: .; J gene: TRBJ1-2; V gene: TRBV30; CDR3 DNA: TGTGCCTGGAGTAATGGGTTACTCGATGGCTACACCTTC; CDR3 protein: CAWSNGLLDGYTF
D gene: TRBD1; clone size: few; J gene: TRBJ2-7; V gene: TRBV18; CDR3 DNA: TGTGCCAGCTCACCACCGGGACAGGGGGCGTACGAGCAGTACTTC; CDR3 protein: CASSPPGQGAYEQYF
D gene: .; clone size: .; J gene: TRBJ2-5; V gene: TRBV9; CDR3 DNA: TGTGCCAGCAGCGCCCGACAGGCAGCTCAAGAGACCCAGTACTTC; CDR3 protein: CASSARQAAQETQYF
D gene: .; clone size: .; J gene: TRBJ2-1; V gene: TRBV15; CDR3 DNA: TGTGCCACCAGCAAACGTCAGGGATCCCTCTACAATGAGCAGTTCTTC; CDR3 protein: CATSKRQGSLYNEQFF
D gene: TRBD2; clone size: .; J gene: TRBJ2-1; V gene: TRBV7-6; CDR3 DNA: TGTGCCAGCAGCTTAGAACTAGCGGGAGGAGGGCTGTTCTTC; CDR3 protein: CASSLELAGGGLFF
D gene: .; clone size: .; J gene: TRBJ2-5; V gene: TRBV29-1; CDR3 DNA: TGCAGCGTTGCCCAGGGAAGGGAGACCCAGTACTTC; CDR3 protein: CSVAQGRETQYF
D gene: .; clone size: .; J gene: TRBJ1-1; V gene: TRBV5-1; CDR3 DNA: TGCGCCAGCAGCCTTGAGGTGAACACTGAAGCTTTCTTT; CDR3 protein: CASSLEVNTEAFF
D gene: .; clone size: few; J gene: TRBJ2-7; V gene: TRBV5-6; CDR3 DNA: TGTGCCAGCAGCCGACCGGGACAGGCGGGGGACGAGCAGTACTTC; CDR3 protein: CASSRPGQAGDEQYF
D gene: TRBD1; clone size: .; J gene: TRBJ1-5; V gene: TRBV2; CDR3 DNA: TGTGCCAGCAGTCGGGGACAGCCCAATCAGCCCCAGCATTTT; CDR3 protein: CASSRGQPNQPQHF